These T cell receptor beta chains were read from a single sample in a study of cytomegalovirus exposure and HLA in healthy donors. Some clones are missing from TCRdb's copy, which holds only in-frame ones; the method was immunoSEQ multiplex PCR. The sample lists about 180,000 clones; approximately 80% were seen once. The specimen sequenced was PBMCs. These receptors originate from a woman aged 45-59 years in good health and CMV-seronegative. Each CDR3 is given with its conserved first and last residue. Each record gives: D gene, V gene, J gene, CDR3 length, clone size, CDR3 DNA, CDR3 protein. D genes are given only for firm matches. Clone size is shown for a subset of rows, as once, few, many or a class of expanded clone.

D gene: -
V gene: TRBV5-5
J gene: TRBJ2-3
CDR3 length: 15
clone size: -
CDR3 DNA: TGTGCCAGCACCCCTCCCGGGAGTGCCACGTATACGCAGTATTTT
CDR3 protein: CASTPPGSATYTQYF

D gene: -
V gene: TRBV5-1
J gene: TRBJ2-7
CDR3 length: 11
clone size: once
CDR3 DNA: TGCGCCAGCAGCTTGCTATCCGAGCAGTACTTC
CDR3 protein: CASSLLSEQYF

D gene: -
V gene: TRBV7-9
J gene: TRBJ1-2
CDR3 length: 16
clone size: -
CDR3 DNA: TGTGCCAGCAGCTCTACACAGGGCTCCGACATGAGAGGCTACACCTTC
CDR3 protein: CASSSTQGSDMRGYTF

D gene: TRBD1
V gene: TRBV10-3
J gene: TRBJ1-2
CDR3 length: 16
clone size: -
CDR3 DNA: TGTGCCATCAGTGAGACCCCCGGGACAGATGACTATGGCTACACCTTC
CDR3 protein: CAISETPGTDDYGYTF

D gene: TRBD2
V gene: TRBV7-8
J gene: TRBJ2-1
CDR3 length: 15
clone size: -
CDR3 DNA: TGTGCCAGCAGCATTAGCGGGAGTTCCTACAATGAGCAGTTCTTC
CDR3 protein: CASSISGSSYNEQFF

D gene: TRBD2
V gene: TRBV2
J gene: TRBJ2-1
CDR3 length: 13
clone size: -
CDR3 DNA: TGTGCCAGCACGGGGCTAGCGGGAGTAGAGCAGTTCTTC
CDR3 protein: CASTGLAGVEQFF

D gene: TRBD1
V gene: TRBV5-1
J gene: TRBJ1-4
CDR3 length: 14
clone size: -
CDR3 DNA: TGCGCCAGCAGCACCGGGACAGGGGTCGAAAAACTGTTTTTT
CDR3 protein: CASSTGTGVEKLFF

D gene: TRBD1
V gene: TRBV5-1
J gene: TRBJ1-2
CDR3 length: 15
clone size: -
CDR3 DNA: TGCGCCAGCAGCCAGACAGGGTCAGCTAACTATGGCTACACCTTC
CDR3 protein: CASSQTGSANYGYTF

D gene: TRBD2
V gene: TRBV19
J gene: TRBJ2-1
CDR3 length: 14
clone size: -
CDR3 DNA: TGTGCCAGTACGGTAGCGGGGACCTACAATGAGCAGTTCTTC
CDR3 protein: CASTVAGTYNEQFF

D gene: TRBD1
V gene: TRBV2
J gene: TRBJ1-2
CDR3 length: 14
clone size: few
CDR3 DNA: TGTGCCAGCAGGATAGGGAGGGACAGGAGGGGCTACACCTTC
CDR3 protein: CASRIGRDRRGYTF

D gene: TRBD1
V gene: TRBV5-1
J gene: TRBJ2-5
CDR3 length: 13
clone size: -
CDR3 DNA: TGCGCCAGCACCCACACAGGGGAAGAGACCCAGTACTTC
CDR3 protein: CASTHTGEETQYF

D gene: -
V gene: TRBV7-2
J gene: TRBJ1-5
CDR3 length: 14
clone size: -
CDR3 DNA: TGTGCCAGCAGCTTACAGGGTAAGAATCAGCCCCAGCATTTT
CDR3 protein: CASSLQGKNQPQHF

D gene: -
V gene: TRBV15
J gene: TRBJ2-6
CDR3 length: 20
clone size: -
CDR3 DNA: TGTGCCACCAGCAGAGATGGCGGAAGGCGAGAACGAAATTTGGCCAACGTCCTGACTTTC
CDR3 protein: CATSRDGGRRERNLANVLTF

D gene: -
V gene: TRBV6-5
J gene: TRBJ2-2
CDR3 length: 14
clone size: -
CDR3 DNA: TGTGCCAGCAGTCCGGACTATTGGACCGGGGAGCTGTTTTTT
CDR3 protein: CASSPDYWTGELFF

D gene: TRBD1
V gene: TRBV9
J gene: TRBJ1-1
CDR3 length: 16
clone size: once
CDR3 DNA: TGTGCCAGCAGCGTAGTAACAGGGGCGATGAACACTGAAGCTTTCTTT
CDR3 protein: CASSVVTGAMNTEAFF

D gene: TRBD2
V gene: TRBV7-2
J gene: TRBJ2-1
CDR3 length: 15
clone size: -
CDR3 DNA: TGTGCCAGCAGCTTAAGCGGGGGGGCCCTCAATGAGCAGTTCTTC
CDR3 protein: CASSLSGGALNEQFF

D gene: TRBD1
V gene: TRBV7-9
J gene: TRBJ1-2
CDR3 length: 15
clone size: -
CDR3 DNA: TGTGCCAGCAGCTCTCCGGGACAGGGATCCTCTGGCTACACCTTC
CDR3 protein: CASSSPGQGSSGYTF

D gene: -
V gene: TRBV6-5
J gene: TRBJ1-2
CDR3 length: 15
clone size: -
CDR3 DNA: TGTGCCAGCAGTGCCCCGGGGCACCGGAGGGATGGCTACACCTTC
CDR3 protein: CASSAPGHRRDGYTF